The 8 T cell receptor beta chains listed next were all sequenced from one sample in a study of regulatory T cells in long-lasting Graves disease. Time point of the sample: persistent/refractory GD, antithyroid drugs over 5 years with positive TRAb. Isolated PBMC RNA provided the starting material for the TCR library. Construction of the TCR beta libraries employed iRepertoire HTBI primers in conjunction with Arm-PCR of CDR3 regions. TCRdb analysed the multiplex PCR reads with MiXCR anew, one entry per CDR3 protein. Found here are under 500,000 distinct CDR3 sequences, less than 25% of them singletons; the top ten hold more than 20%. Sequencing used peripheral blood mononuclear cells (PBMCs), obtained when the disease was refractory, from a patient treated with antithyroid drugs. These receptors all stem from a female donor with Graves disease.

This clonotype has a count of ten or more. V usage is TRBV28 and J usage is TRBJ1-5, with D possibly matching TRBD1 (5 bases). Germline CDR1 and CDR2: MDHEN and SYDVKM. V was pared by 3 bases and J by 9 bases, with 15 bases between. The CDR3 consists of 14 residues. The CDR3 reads CASSFWGEGPPQHF. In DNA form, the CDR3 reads TGTGCCAGCAGTTTTTGGGGGGAAGGTCCGCCCCAGCATTTT.

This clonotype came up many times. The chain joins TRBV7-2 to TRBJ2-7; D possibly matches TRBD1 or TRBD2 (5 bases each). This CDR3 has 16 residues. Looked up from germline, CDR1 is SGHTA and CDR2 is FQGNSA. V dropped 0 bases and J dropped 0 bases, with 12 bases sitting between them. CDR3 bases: TGTGCCAGCAGCTTAGCGGGGACGTGGAGCTCCTACGAGCAGTACTTC. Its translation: CASSLAGTWSSYEQYF. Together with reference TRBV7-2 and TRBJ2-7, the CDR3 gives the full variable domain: GAGVSQSPSNKVTEKGKDVELRCDPISGHTALYWYRQSLGQGLEFLIYFQGNSAPDKSGLPSDRFSAERTGGSVSTLTIQRTQQEDSAVYLCASSLAGTWSSYEQYFGPGTRLTVT.

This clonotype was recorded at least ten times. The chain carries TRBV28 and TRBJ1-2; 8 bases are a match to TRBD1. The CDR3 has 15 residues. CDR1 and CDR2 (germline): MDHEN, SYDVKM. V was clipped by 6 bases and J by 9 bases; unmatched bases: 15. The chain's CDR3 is CASSPRGQAVFRYTF. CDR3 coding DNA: TGTGCCAGCAGCCCAAGGGGACAGGCTGTGTTCCGCTACACCTTC.

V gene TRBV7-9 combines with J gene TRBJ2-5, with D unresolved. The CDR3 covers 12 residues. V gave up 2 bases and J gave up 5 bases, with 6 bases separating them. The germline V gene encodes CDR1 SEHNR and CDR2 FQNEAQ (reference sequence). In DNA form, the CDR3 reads TGTGCCAGCAGCTTATCTTCGGAGACCCAGTACTTC. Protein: CASSLSSETQYF.

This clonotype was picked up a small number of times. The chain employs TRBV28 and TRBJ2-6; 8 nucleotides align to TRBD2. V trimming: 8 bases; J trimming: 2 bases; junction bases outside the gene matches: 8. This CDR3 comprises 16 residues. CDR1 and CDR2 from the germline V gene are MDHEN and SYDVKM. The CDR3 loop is CASAGGNAAGANVLTF. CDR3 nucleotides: TGTGCCAGCGCGGGGGGAAATGCCGCTGGGGCCAACGTCCTGACTTTC.

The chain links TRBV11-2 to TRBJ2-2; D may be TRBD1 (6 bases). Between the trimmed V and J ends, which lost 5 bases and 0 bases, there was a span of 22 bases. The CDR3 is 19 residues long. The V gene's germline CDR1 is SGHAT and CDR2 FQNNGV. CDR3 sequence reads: CASSPSPDSSRANTGELFF. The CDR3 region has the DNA TGTGCCAGCAGCCCATCCCCGGACAGCTCTCGAGCGAACACCGGGGAGCTGTTTTTT.

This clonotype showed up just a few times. The CDR3, as DNA: TGCGCCAGCAGTGAGTCTGGGCTGACAGGGGCCTATGGCTACACCTTC. Protein: CASSESGLTGAYGYTF. The rearrangement links TRBV10-2 to TRBJ1-2; 8 bases map to TRBD1. The CDR3 consists of 16 residues. The V gene end was trimmed by 0 bases and the J gene end by 4 bases; junction bases not matched to a gene: 7. CDR1 WSHSY and CDR2 SAAADI come from the germline V gene.

CDR3 sequence (DNA): TGTGCCAGCTCACCGGGGGGCGGAGCGCATGAGCAGTTCTTC. Encoded protein: CASSPGGGAHEQFF. The genes are TRBV18 and TRBJ2-1; D might be TRBD1 or TRBD2, each matching 6 bases. The ends were cut back, 3 bases at V and 8 bases at J, with 14 bases in the middle. The CDR3 sequence is 14 residues long. Germline V gene data show CDR1 as KGHSH and CDR2 as LQKENI.